Listed here are 26 T cell receptor beta chains from one sample, sequenced in a study of cytomegalovirus exposure and HLA in healthy donors. Only in-frame clones appear in the TCRdb table, and some are missing; sequencing was by immunoSEQ multiplex PCR. The sample consists of some 68,000 clones, 90% to 95% of them appearing once. The source material was PBMCs. The origin of the receptors is a man younger than 35 in good health and CMV-seropositive.

The genes are TRBV5-1 and TRBJ2-7; 10 nucleotides align to TRBD2. J gave up 0 bases and V 4 bases, and 7 bases lay outside the gene matches. This CDR3 contains 16 residues. Germline V gene data show CDR1 as SGHRS and CDR2 as YFSETQ. The CDR3 nucleotides are TGCGCCAGCAGCCCGTTACTAGCGGGGAGCTCCTACGAGCAGTACTTC. This gives the protein CASSPLLAGSSYEQYF.

The genes are TRBV5-6 and TRBJ1-5; 11 bases agree with TRBD1. Germline V CDR1 and CDR2: SGHDT, YYEEEE. Trimming at V came to 0 bases and at J to 6 bases, leaving 5 bases not matched to a gene. CDR3 length: 16 amino acids. The CDR3 DNA follows: TGTGCCAGCAGCTTGGACGGACAGGGGGCGTTTCAGCCCCAGCATTTT. This translates into CASSLDGQGAFQPQHF.

The CDR3 bases are TGTGCCAGCAGGGCGGGGGGCTACGAGCAGTACTTC. Translated: CASRAGGYEQYF. This chain connects TRBV2 to TRBJ2-7, with 8 bases matching TRBD2. V was pared by 6 bases and J by 3 bases, with 1 base of the junction left unmatched. This CDR3 contains 12 residues. The germline V gene has CDR1 SNHLY and CDR2 FYNNEI.

V and J are TRBV11-2 and TRBJ1-6; D is unresolved. V was cut by 2 bases and J by 9 bases, with 8 bases left in between. CDR3 length: 13 residues. CDR1 and CDR2 from the germline V gene are SGHAT and FQNNGV. CDR3 sequence: CASSLTPSSPLHF. In DNA, the CDR3 is TGTGCCAGCAGCTTAACCCCGAGTTCACCCCTCCACTTT. Supplemented by reference TRBV11-2 and TRBJ1-6, the full variable domain reads EAGVAQSPRYKIIEKRQSVAFWCNPISGHATLYWYQQILGQGPKLLIQFQNNGVVDDSQLPKDRFSAERLKGVDSTLKIQPAKLEDSAVYLCASSLTPSSPLHFGNGTRLTVT.

The V call is TRBV5-5, the J call TRBJ2-7; the D gene is possibly TRBD1 (7 bases). Looked up from germline, CDR1 is SGHKS and CDR2 is YYEKEE (reference sequence). This CDR3 comprises 14 residues. Trimming removed 1 base from V and 3 bases from J, with 11 bases in between. The CDR3 DNA reads TGTGCCAGCAGCTTGCGACAGGGACTCTACGAGCAGTACTTC. Its protein is CASSLRQGLYEQYF.

This sequence joins TRBV6-5 and TRBJ2-1, with TRBD2 identical over 9 bases. Germline CDR1 MNHEY, CDR2 SVGAGI. The junction had 7 bases not matched to a gene; V was cut back by 6 bases and J by 4 bases. The CDR3 runs to 15 residues. The CDR3 sequence is CASRPGTSTYNEQFF. The CDR3, as DNA: TGTGCCAGCAGACCCGGGACTAGCACTTACAATGAGCAGTTCTTC.

The chain uses TRBV4-2 and TRBJ2-7; possibly TRBD2 for D (5 bases). The CDR3 covers 17 residues. Per the germline V gene, CDR1 is LGHNA and CDR2 is YNFKEQ. V lost 1 base and J lost 2, with 18 bases in between. The CDR3 is CASSQVRARRSAYEQYF. DNA of the CDR3: TGTGCCAGCAGCCAAGTTCGGGCTAGGAGGTCAGCCTACGAGCAGTACTTC.

V gene TRBV6-5 combines with J gene TRBJ2-7; TRBD1 might be the D (6 bases). The CDR3 runs 14 residues. The V gene lost 0 bases and the J gene lost 3 bases, with 9 bases spanning the gap. Germline CDR1 and CDR2: MNHEY and SVGAGI. CDR3 amino acids: CASSYSIGGYEQYF. The CDR3, as DNA: TGTGCCAGCAGTTACTCGATAGGGGGCTACGAGCAGTACTTC.

The chain uses TRBV30 and TRBJ2-3; 9 bases are a match to TRBD1. Germline V gene lookup returns CDR1 GTSNPN and CDR2 SVGIG (reference sequence). With V trimmed by 3 bases and J by 5 bases, 3 bases remained unmatched. The CDR3 runs to 13 residues. The CDR3 DNA reads as TGTGCCTGGAGGGGGACAGGGAGAGATACGCAGTATTTT. Translation gives CAWRGTGRDTQYF.

This chain connects TRBV4-2 to TRBJ2-7; D gene ambiguous. V lost 0 bases and J 2 bases, leaving 14 bases between the germline ends. The CDR3 has 16 amino acids. The germline CDR1 and CDR2 sequences are LGHNA and YNFKEQ. The CDR3 here is CASSQEDGVSAYEQYF. CDR3 bases: TGTGCCAGCAGCCAAGAAGATGGAGTTTCCGCCTACGAGCAGTACTTC.

A few counts support this clone. This chain joins TRBV10-1 and TRBJ1-2; D is perhaps TRBD1 (6 bases). The CDR3 spans 13 residues. The germline V gene has CDR1 WNHNN and CDR2 SYGVQD (reference sequence). Trimming removed 4 bases from V and 8 bases from J, with 14 bases in between. CDR3 sequence (DNA): TGCGCCAGCAGTGCGGGGGGGGCGTGGGGCTACACCTTC. Its protein product is CASSAGGAWGYTF.

The chain carries TRBV4-1 and TRBJ2-7, with a possible D match to TRBD1 (6 bases). Germline V lookup: CDR1 MGHRA, CDR2 YSYEKL. This CDR3 region has 15 residues. V was pared by 4 bases and J by 0 bases, with 13 bases between. DNA for the CDR3: TGCGCCAGCAGCCGTCAACAGGGAAGCTCCTACGAGCAGTACTTC. Translated, it gives CASSRQQGSSYEQYF.

The gene calls are TRBV29-1 and TRBJ2-7; D not resolved. Germline V gene lookup returns CDR1 SQVTM and CDR2 ANQGSEA. CDR3 length equals 15 residues. Trimming shortened V by 2 bases and J by 4 bases, and 18 bases separated the two germline ends. CDR3 protein: CSVEFQASPAYEQYF. Here the CDR3 DNA reads TGCAGCGTTGAATTCCAGGCAAGCCCGGCATACGAGCAGTACTTC.

The chain links TRBV9 to TRBJ2-1, with TRBD2 matching 11 bases. J was trimmed by 4 bases and V by 2 bases; bases with no gene match: 2. Germline CDR1 SGDLS, CDR2 YYNGEE. This CDR3 spans 15 amino acids. This CDR3 reads CASSVGTSGYNEQFF. The CDR3 DNA sequence: TGTGCCAGCAGCGTTGGGACTAGCGGATACAATGAGCAGTTCTTC.

This sequence joins TRBV6-4 and TRBJ2-2, with TRBD2 matching 8 bases. CDR3 size: 15 residues. Germline loops: CDR1 MRHNA, CDR2 SNTAGT. The ends lost 4 bases at V and 4 bases at J; junction bases unmatched: 5. CDR3 sequence (DNA): TGTGCCAGCAGTGCGGGAGGGCCAAGCACCGGGGAGCTGTTTTTT. Protein: CASSAGGPSTGELFF.

The chain links TRBV7-9 to TRBJ1-2, with D uncertain. The CDR3 length is 15 residues. Trimming left V 5 bases short and J 4 bases short, with 17 bases between. The germline CDR1 and CDR2 sequences are SEHNR and FQNEAQ (reference sequence). The CDR3 DNA is TGTGCCAGCAGCGTATCGGAGATTTCAAGCTATGGCTACACCTTC. This gives the protein CASSVSEISSYGYTF.

The chain links TRBV9 to TRBJ2-1; weak D call: TRBD1 (5 bases). The CDR3 totals 15 residues. Trimming took 0 bases from V and 7 from J, leaving 14 bases between them. Germline V gene lookup returns CDR1 SGDLS and CDR2 YYNGEE. CDR3 region: CASSVDNRMTNEQFF. The CDR3 DNA reads TGTGCCAGCAGCGTAGATAACAGGATGACGAATGAGCAGTTCTTC.

This chain links TRBV10-3 with TRBJ2-3, with 8 positions matching TRBD2. Germline lookup yields CDR1 ENHRY and CDR2 SYGVKD. The CDR3 spans 14 residues. V lost 3 bases, J lost 5 bases, and 4 bases stayed unmatched. The CDR3 is CAISDGRGGDTQYF. The CDR3 DNA sequence: TGTGCCATCAGTGACGGACGGGGGGGAGATACGCAGTATTTT.

This clone was picked up a small number of times. The V and J genes are TRBV9 and TRBJ1-3; no reliable D call. CDR1 and CDR2 (germline): SGDLS, YYNGEE. The V end was cut by 3 bases, the J end by 1 base, with 5 bases between. This CDR3 is built from 13 residues. The CDR3 is CASSALSGNTIYF. DNA for the CDR3: TGTGCCAGCAGCGCTCTTTCTGGAAACACCATATATTTT.

The rearrangement joins TRBV18 to TRBJ1-2, with 7 nucleotides matching TRBD1. Per the germline V gene, CDR1 is KGHSH and CDR2 is LQKENI. CDR3 length: 15 residues. The ends lost 6 bases at V and 8 bases at J; junction bases unmatched: 15. CDR3 residues: CASSPGDSLSRGYTF. In DNA form, the CDR3 reads TGTGCCAGCTCCCCAGGGGACAGCCTTTCTAGAGGCTACACCTTC.

The chain uses TRBV6-1 and TRBJ2-4, with TRBD2 as a possible D gene (5 bases). This CDR3 spans 13 amino acids. Trimming cost V 4 bases and J 12 bases, with 16 bases left between them. CDR1 and CDR2 (germline): MNHNS, SASEGT. This CDR3 reads CASSGSFRTAQYF. The CDR3 DNA follows: TGTGCCAGCAGTGGGTCTTTCAGGACTGCTCAGTACTTC.

The chain joins TRBV9 to TRBJ2-3; a weak D match, TRBD2 (5 bases). This CDR3 is 15 amino acids long. Trimming stripped 3 bases from V and 1 base from J, with 12 bases between. CDR1 is SGDLS and CDR2 is YYNGEE in the germline V gene. The CDR3 DNA is TGTGCCAGCAGCGCCCGAGCGGACCGCACAGATACGCAGTATTTT. Its translation is CASSARADRTDTQYF.

The chain carries TRBV2 and TRBJ2-5; 9 nucleotides line up with TRBD1. Trimming at V came to 6 bases and at J to 5 bases, leaving 7 bases not matched to a gene. The CDR3 runs 14 residues. CDR1 is SNHLY, CDR2 FYNNEI, per germline. In nucleotides, the CDR3 is TGTGCCAGCAGCACGGACAGGGGCCCCGAGACCCAGTACTTC. Its translation is CASSTDRGPETQYF.

This chain uses TRBV5-1 with TRBJ2-5; TRBD1 matches 9 bases. This CDR3 spans 13 amino acids. Germline V lookup: CDR1 SGHRS, CDR2 YFSETQ. V shed 4 bases, J shed 4 bases, and the junction held 2 bases outside the gene matches. The CDR3 DNA reads as TGCGCCAGCAGCACGACAGGGGGAGAGACCCAGTACTTC. It translates to CASSTTGGETQYF.

This chain uses TRBV5-1 with TRBJ1-2; 9 nucleotides align to TRBD1. Germline V CDR1 and CDR2: SGHRS, YFSETQ. The CDR3 runs to 13 residues. Trimming cost V 4 bases and J 6 bases; bases outside gene matches: 4. This CDR3 is CASSPGQGHGYTF. Written as DNA, the CDR3 is TGCGCCAGCAGCCCCGGACAGGGGCATGGCTACACCTTC.

The chain has TRBV19 and TRBJ2-5, with 9 bases identical to TRBD2. CDR1 and CDR2 from the germline V gene are LNHDA and SQIVND (reference sequence). This CDR3 spans 16 amino acids. Trimming cost V 6 bases and J 5 bases; bases outside gene matches: 13. The CDR3 reads CASSPRGGREGETQYF. In nucleotides, the CDR3 is TGTGCCAGTAGCCCAAGGGGGGGGCGGGAGGGCGAGACCCAGTACTTC.